Presented here are 4 T cell receptor beta chains from one specimen sequenced in a study of blood T cell repertoires in COVID-19. TCRdb's copy holds only in-frame clones and misses some; the assay was immunoSEQ multiplex PCR. The sample contains about 85,000 clones, about 83% of which appear only once. The sequencing input was peripheral blood. These receptors all come from a man in his 60s with acute or convalescent COVID-19.

The chain couples TRBV10-3 to TRBJ2-3, with 13 positions matching TRBD2. V shed 4 bases and J 1 base; nucleotides not matched to a gene: 5. The length of the CDR3 is 17 residues. The germline V gene has CDR1 ENHRY and CDR2 SYGVKD. CDR3 loop: CAISATSGGAGTDTQYF. CDR3 coding DNA: TGTGCCATCAGTGCAACTAGCGGGGGGGCTGGCACAGATACGCAGTATTTT.

V is TRBV18 and J is TRBJ1-2; 9 nucleotides line up with TRBD1. The CDR3 is 14 residues long. Losses at the gene ends were 6 bases for V and 8 bases for J; bases not matched to a gene: 10. Germline-derived CDR1 and CDR2 are KGHSH and LQKENI. The CDR3 coding sequence is TGTGCCAGCTCGGCGGACAGGGGCCGAGGGGGCTACACCTTC. Its translation is CASSADRGRGGYTF.

The chain combines TRBV6-2 or TRBV6-3 with TRBJ2-7; the match to TRBD2 covers 9 bases. CDR3 length equals 16 residues. The J segment lost 2 bases and the V segment lost 6 bases, leaving 11 bases of the junction unmatched. Germline V gives CDR1 MNHEY, CDR2 SVGEGT. The CDR3 region is CASSLLRLAGTYEQYF. The CDR3 nucleotides read TGTGCCAGCAGCCTACTCCGGCTAGCGGGAACCTACGAGCAGTACTTC.

This clone was detected only a few times. The chain combines TRBV7-2 with TRBJ2-5, with 8 bases lining up with TRBD2. Germline V gene data show CDR1 as SGHTA and CDR2 as FQGNSA. The CDR3 is 18 amino acids. V shed 0 bases and J 4 bases; nucleotides not matched to a gene: 13. CDR3 nucleotide sequence: TGTGCCAGCAGCTTAGCTGGCACGGGGGGGGCGGTCGCAGAGACCCAGTACTTC. As protein: CASSLAGTGGAVAETQYF.